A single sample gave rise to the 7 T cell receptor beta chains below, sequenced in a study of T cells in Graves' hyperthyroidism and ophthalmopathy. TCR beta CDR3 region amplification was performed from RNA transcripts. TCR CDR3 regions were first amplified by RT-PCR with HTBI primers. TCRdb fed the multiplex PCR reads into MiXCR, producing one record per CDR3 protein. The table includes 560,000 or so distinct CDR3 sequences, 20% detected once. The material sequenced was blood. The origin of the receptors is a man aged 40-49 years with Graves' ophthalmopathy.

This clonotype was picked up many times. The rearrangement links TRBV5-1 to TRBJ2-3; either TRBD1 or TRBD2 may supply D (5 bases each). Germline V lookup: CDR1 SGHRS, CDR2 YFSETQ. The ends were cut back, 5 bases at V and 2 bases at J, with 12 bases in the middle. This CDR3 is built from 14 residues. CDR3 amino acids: CASRGDGLTDTQYF. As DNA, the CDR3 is TGCGCCAGCAGGGGGGACGGACTCACAGATACGCAGTATTTT.

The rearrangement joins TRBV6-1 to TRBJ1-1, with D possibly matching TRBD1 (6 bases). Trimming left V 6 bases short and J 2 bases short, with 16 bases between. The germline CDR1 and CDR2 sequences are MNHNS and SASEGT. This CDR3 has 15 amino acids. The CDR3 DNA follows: TGTGCCAGCAGAACAGGGTCCGTGGGAAACACTGAAGCTTTCTTT. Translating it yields CASRTGSVGNTEAFF.

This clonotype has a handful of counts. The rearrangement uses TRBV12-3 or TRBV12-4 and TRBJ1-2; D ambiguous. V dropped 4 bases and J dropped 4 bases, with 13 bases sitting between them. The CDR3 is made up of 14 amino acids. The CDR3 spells CASSSARRGYGYTF. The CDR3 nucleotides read TGTGCCAGCAGTTCTGCCCGTCGGGGCTATGGCTACACCTTC.

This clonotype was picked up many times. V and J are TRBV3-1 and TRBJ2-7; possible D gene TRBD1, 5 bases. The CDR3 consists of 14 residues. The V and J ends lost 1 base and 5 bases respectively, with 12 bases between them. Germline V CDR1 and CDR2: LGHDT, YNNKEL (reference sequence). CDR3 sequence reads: CASSQGVGVHEQYF. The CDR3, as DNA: TGTGCCAGCAGCCAAGGTGTAGGGGTCCACGAGCAGTACTTC.

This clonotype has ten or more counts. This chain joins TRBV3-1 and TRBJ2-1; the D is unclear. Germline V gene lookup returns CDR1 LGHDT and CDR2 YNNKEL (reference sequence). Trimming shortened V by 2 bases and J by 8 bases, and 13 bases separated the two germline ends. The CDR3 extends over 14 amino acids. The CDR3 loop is CASSQPPRTDEQFF. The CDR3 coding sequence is TGTGCCAGCAGCCAACCCCCGAGAACGGATGAGCAGTTCTTC.

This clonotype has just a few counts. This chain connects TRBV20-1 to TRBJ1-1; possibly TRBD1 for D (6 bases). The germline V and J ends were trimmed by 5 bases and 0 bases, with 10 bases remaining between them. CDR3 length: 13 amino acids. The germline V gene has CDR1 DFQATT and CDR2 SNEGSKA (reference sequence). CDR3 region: CSAGQSMNTEAFF. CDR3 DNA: TGCAGTGCTGGACAGAGCATGAACACTGAAGCTTTCTTT.

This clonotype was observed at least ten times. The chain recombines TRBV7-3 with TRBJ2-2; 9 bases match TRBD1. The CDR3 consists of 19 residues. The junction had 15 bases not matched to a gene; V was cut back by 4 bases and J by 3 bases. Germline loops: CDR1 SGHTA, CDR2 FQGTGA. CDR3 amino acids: CASSSLGTGNPHDTGELFF. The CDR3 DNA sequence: TGTGCCAGCAGCTCTCTCGGGACAGGGAACCCGCATGACACCGGGGAGCTGTTTTTT.